This T cell receptor (beta chain) was sequenced during a study of PD-1 blockade in classical Hodgkin lymphoma. General study points: Newly diagnosed patients reportedly trailed healthy donors in baseline TCR diversity. When nivolumab was started under 1 year after ASCT, patients were excluded.

Time point denoted: cycle 4 day 1 (C4D1), after less than seven weeks of nivolumab. Each patient's relapse followed autologous stem cell transplantation, and brentuximab vedotin exposure varied. Libraries were prepared by immunoSEQ multiplex PCR; TCRdb keeps only in-frame clonotypes and omits some of them. The table has about 39,000 clones, 70% to 85% seen once. Trimming took off 4 bases at V and 0 bases at J, with 10 bases between the two ends. The CDR3 loop spans 15 amino acids. The germline gives CDR1 LNHDA, CDR2 SQIVND (reference sequence). Concerning this clone: What it recognizes is unknown.

This clonotype was sampled from a human donor with classical Hodgkin lymphoma. The starting material was peripheral blood mononuclear cells (PBMCs), obtained before the fourth cycle of nivolumab. V and J are TRBV19 and TRBJ2-1; possible D gene TRBD1, 5 bases. The CDR3 here is CASSTHRISYNEQFF. CDR3 sequence (DNA): TGTGCCAGTAGTACTCACAGGATCTCCTACAATGAGCAGTTCTTC.